The T cell receptor beta chain described here comes from a study of T cells and Merkel cell carcinoma outcomes (dated by TCRdb to about 2020). About the investigation overall: The study examined the tumor T-cell repertoire together with T-cell density as predictors of clinical outcome in patients with Merkel cell carcinoma. Points the paper makes about the study in general: T-cell repertoire features combined with T-cell density were reported to predict clinical outcomes in Merkel cell carcinoma patients.

Samples came from patients with Merkel cell carcinoma. In the germline V gene, CDR1 corresponds to MGHRA and CDR2 to YSYEKL. V and J are truncated by 1 base and 2 bases respectively, leaving an intervening sequence of 11 bases. The cysteine opens and the phenylalanine closes a CDR3 of 16 amino acids. This entry keeps only the CDR3 DNA: 48 bases, framed from base 1. Concerning this clone itself: The specificity of this receptor is unknown. Base qualities were left out, and no much larger clone turns up one base away.

Libraries were made using the immunoSEQ multiplex PCR assay. TCRdb retrieved this table from immuneACCESS and kept in-frame rearrangements only. Not all clones are present; in checked studies, unresolved V genes account for under half, and no reason is known for the remainder. The sample profile shows approximately 20,000 clones; roughly 82% of them were found once. The leading ten clones occupy over 3% of the sample. The receptor chain draws on TRBV4-1 and TRBJ2-2; a tentative D match to TRBD2 spans 5 bases. Sequenced sample: tumor tissue from Merkel cell carcinoma. The clonotype comes from a human donor with Merkel cell carcinoma. The CDR3 has the sequence CASSQVSRENTGELFF. The DNA sequence is given as TGCGCCAGCAGCCAAGTCTCGAGGGAAAACACCGGGGAGCTGTTTTTT.